In its sample, the clone carrying this TCR beta chain was seen a few times. The antigen is undetermined. The CDR3 covers 14 residues. The ends lost 2 bases at V and 8 bases at J; junction bases unmatched: 5. The data belong to a study of post-analysis software for immune sequencing data. General study findings and limits: TRBV5-6, TRBV5-1 and TRBV20-1 belonged to a set of five TRBV segments that were more frequent in patients than controls.

Libraries were made from TCR beta cDNA, and they carried unique molecular identifiers. Yield was roughly 500,000 cDNA molecules from around 1 to 9.1 million T cells. TCRdb ran MiXCR on the PCR reads and lists one entry per CDR3 protein. Found here are 700,000 to 900,000 distinct CDR3 sequences, about 45% of them singletons; the top ten hold 4.9%. The chain employs TRBV12-3 or TRBV12-4 and TRBJ1-4; 7 bases align to TRBD1. The specimen was blood. This sequence originates from a girl aged 10 to 17 with multiple sclerosis. CDR3 in amino acids: CASSLSGQDEKLFF. The CDR3 region has the DNA TGTGCCAGCAGTTTAAGTGGACAGGACGAAAAACTGTTTTTT.